A single sample is the source of the 25 T cell receptor beta chains below, sequenced in a study of CD8+ T cells in alopecia areata. RNA was extracted and reverse transcribed into cDNA as the sequencing template. Libraries were prepared by immunoSEQ multiplex PCR; TCRdb keeps only in-frame clonotypes and omits some of them. The sample lists about 150,000 clones; around 87% were seen once. Sequencing used CD8+ T cells sorted from blood, obtained at week 0. These receptors all come from a human donor with alopecia areata.

The chain links TRBV4-1 to TRBJ1-1; tentative D call: TRBD1 (5 bases). The germline V gene has CDR1 MGHRA and CDR2 YSYEKL. Between the trimmed V and J ends, which lost 2 bases and 2 bases, there was a span of 9 bases. CDR3 length equals 14 residues. CDR3 in DNA: TGCGCCAGCAGCCAAAGGACATCAAACACTGAAGCTTTCTTT. Protein: CASSQRTSNTEAFF.

The gene calls are TRBV7-6 and TRBJ2-7; possibly TRBD1 for D (6 bases). Germline values: CDR1 SGHVS, CDR2 FNYEAQ. The CDR3 extends over 18 amino acids. V was pared by 4 bases and J by 2 bases, with 24 bases between. CDR3 amino acids: CASSSHQNPGHFTYEQYF. The CDR3 DNA sequence: TGTGCCAGCAGCTCGCACCAAAACCCGGGACACTTCACCTACGAGCAGTACTTC.

The rearrangement joins TRBV27 to TRBJ2-7; 9 bases are a match to TRBD2. The CDR3 spans 16 residues. With 5 bases clipped from V and 2 bases from J, the junction kept 10 bases outside the gene matches. Germline V CDR1 and CDR2: MNHEY, SMNVEV (reference sequence). CDR3 bases: TGTGCCAGCAGTCTAAGATCGACTAGCGGAGCCTACGAGCAGTACTTC. Protein sequence: CASSLRSTSGAYEQYF.

V and J are TRBV10-3 and TRBJ1-2; D not certain. This CDR3 comprises 15 residues. The germline gives CDR1 ENHRY, CDR2 SYGVKD. V was clipped by 10 bases and J by 4 bases, with 22 bases between them. The DNA for the CDR3 is TGTGCCAGCGGACGAACGCAAGGGAGGAGCTATGGCTACACCTTC. Its protein is CASGRTQGRSYGYTF.

The J gene is TRBJ2-5, the V gene TRBV27; no clear D gene. The J call may not be correct, given that the DNA end is closer to TRBJ2-7. CDR3 length equals 12 residues. Germline CDR1 is MNHEY and CDR2 is SMNVEV (reference sequence). This CDR3 is CASSLSGDEQYF. The DNA of the CDR3 is TGTGCCAGCAGTTTATCTGGTGACGAGCAGTACTTC.

The chain uses TRBV10-2 and TRBJ1-6; 8 bases are shared with TRBD1. The germline V gene encodes CDR1 WSHSY and CDR2 SAAADI. The V segment lost 5 bases and the J segment 4 bases; nucleotides outside the gene matches: 7. The CDR3 sequence is 16 residues long. In DNA form, the CDR3 reads TGCGCCAGCAGTCTCCCGGACAGGGAATATAATTCACCCCTCCACTTT. The encoded protein is CASSLPDREYNSPLHF.

The rearrangement uses TRBV11-2 and TRBJ2-5; 15 bases fit TRBD2. The V gene end was trimmed by 6 bases and the J gene end by 4 bases; junction bases not matched to a gene: 9. Looked up from germline, CDR1 is SGHAT and CDR2 is FQNNGV. The CDR3 consists of 17 residues. The CDR3 coding sequence is TGTGCCAGCAGTTCAGGACTAGCGGGAGGGCCTGGAGAGACCCAGTACTTC. Its protein is CASSSGLAGGPGETQYF.

The sample holds one count of this clone. The CDR3 nucleotides are TGTGCCAGCAGCTCCGCCTACGAGCAGTACTTC. It encodes CASSSAYEQYF. The chain couples TRBV25-1 to TRBJ2-5, with D unresolved. The better agreement between TRBJ2-7 and the DNA end casts doubt on the J call. CDR1 is MGHDK, CDR2 SYGVNS, per germline. This CDR3 contains 11 residues.

The rearrangement uses TRBV4-1 and TRBJ2-7; 9 nucleotides match TRBD2. Trimming at V came to 1 base and at J to 2 bases, leaving 3 bases not matched to a gene. Germline CDR1 reads MGHRA; CDR2 reads YSYEKL. This CDR3 is 15 amino acids long. For the CDR3, the DNA is TGCGCCAGCAGCCAAGGCCTAGCGGGGACCTACGAGCAGTACTTC. Translated: CASSQGLAGTYEQYF.

The chain combines TRBV4-1 with TRBJ2-7; 8 nucleotides agree with TRBD1. The CDR3 consists of 16 residues. Germline CDR1 is MGHRA and CDR2 is YSYEKL. J was trimmed by 2 bases and V by 2 bases; bases with no gene match: 8. The CDR3 DNA reads TGCGCCAGCAGCCAAATAGGGACAGGAATAACCTACGAGCAGTACTTC. As protein: CASSQIGTGITYEQYF.

The rearrangement links TRBV13 to TRBJ2-1; TRBD1 matches 7 bases. Per the germline V gene, CDR1 is PRHDT and CDR2 is FYEKMQ (reference sequence). With V trimmed by 5 bases and J by 8 bases, 12 bases remained unmatched. The CDR3 extends over 15 amino acids. CDR3 protein: CASSPRQGSGDEQFF. The DNA of the CDR3 is TGTGCCAGCAGCCCTAGACAGGGCTCAGGGGATGAGCAGTTCTTC.

The V call is TRBV19, the J call TRBJ1-2; the D gene is possibly TRBD1 (6 bases). CDR1 LNHDA and CDR2 SQIVND come from the germline V gene (reference sequence). The CDR3 consists of 17 residues. Trimming left V 3 bases short and J 4 bases short, with 21 bases between. The CDR3 sequence is CASSIRAALQGGYGYTF. DNA of the CDR3: TGTGCCAGTAGTATCCGGGCCGCCTTACAGGGAGGCTATGGCTACACCTTC. The full variable domain, completed using reference TRBV19 and TRBJ1-2, is DGGITQSPKYLFRKEGQNVTLSCEQNLNHDAMYWYRQDPGQGLRLIYYSQIVNDFQKGDIAEGYSVSREKKESFPLTVTSAQKNPTAFYLCASSIRAALQGGYGYTFGSGTRLTVV.

This chain links TRBV9 with TRBJ1-1; the D is unclear. Trimming pared 1 base from V and 3 bases from J, leaving 7 bases between. Germline-derived CDR1 and CDR2 are SGDLS and YYNGEE. The CDR3 is 13 residues long. The chain's CDR3 is CASSVLTDTEAFF. For the CDR3, the DNA is TGTGCCAGCAGCGTACTTACAGACACTGAAGCTTTCTTT. Based on the CDR3 plus reference TRBV9 and TRBJ1-1, the full variable domain is DSGVTQTPKHLITATGQRVTLRCSPRSGDLSVYWYQQSLDQGLQFLIQYYNGEERAKGNILERFSAQQFPDLHSELNLSSLELGDSALYFCASSVLTDTEAFFGQGTRLTVV.

The rearrangement uses TRBV2 and TRBJ2-1, with 12 bases matching TRBD2. After removal of 6 bases from V and 8 bases from J, the junction contained 11 bases not matched to a gene. This CDR3 contains 16 residues. The germline V gene has CDR1 SNHLY and CDR2 FYNNEI. The CDR3 nucleotides read TGTGCCAGCAGGGGACTAGCGGGCAATCCTAGGGATGAGCAGTTCTTC. Its translation is CASRGLAGNPRDEQFF.

CDR3 bases: TGTGCCAGCAGACAGGGGGAAATTGCCTACAATGAGCAGTTCTTC. Its protein is CASRQGEIAYNEQFF. The genes are TRBV6-5 and TRBJ2-1; TRBD1 agrees at 8 bases. This CDR3 spans 15 amino acids. With 6 bases clipped from V and 2 bases from J, the junction kept 6 bases outside the gene matches. CDR1 is MNHEY and CDR2 is SVGAGI in the germline V gene.

The chain links TRBV6-5 to TRBJ2-3; D is possibly TRBD2 (6 bases). Germline lookup yields CDR1 MNHEY and CDR2 SVGAGI. CDR3 length: 16 amino acids. Trimming removed 2 bases at V and 2 bases at J, with 14 bases between. The CDR3, as DNA: TGTGCCAGCAGTTACGGGGGACTCGACAACACAGATACGCAGTATTTT. Translated, it gives CASSYGGLDNTDTQYF.

V gene TRBV27 combines with J gene TRBJ2-3; the D call may be TRBD1 or TRBD2 (5 bases each). Germline V gives CDR1 MNHEY, CDR2 SMNVEV (reference sequence). Trimming pared 3 bases from V and 2 bases from J, leaving 9 bases between. CDR3 length: 14 amino acids. The CDR3 DNA is TGTGCCAGCAGTTTGAGGGGATTCACAGATACGCAGTATTTT. Its translation is CASSLRGFTDTQYF.

The chain joins TRBV19 to TRBJ2-7, with 10 bases aligning to TRBD1. The length of the CDR3 is 13 residues. V was pared by 5 bases and J by 4 bases, with 2 bases of the junction left unmatched. Looked up from germline, CDR1 is LNHDA and CDR2 is SQIVND (reference sequence). CDR3: CASSSGQGYEQYF. In DNA, the CDR3 is TGTGCCAGTAGTTCGGGACAGGGGTACGAGCAGTACTTC.

The chain recombines TRBV9 with TRBJ2-7; D is perhaps TRBD1 or TRBD2 (5 bases each). This CDR3 spans 14 amino acids. Germline-derived CDR1 and CDR2 are SGDLS and YYNGEE. The germline V and J ends were trimmed by 2 bases and 0 bases, with 9 bases remaining between them. CDR3 nucleotide sequence: TGTGCCAGCAGCGTTTCCGGGGCCTCCTACGAGCAGTACTTC. Residues: CASSVSGASYEQYF.

The chain uses TRBV14 and TRBJ2-3; 9 positions agree with TRBD2. Germline V gene sequence: CDR1 SGHDN, CDR2 FVKESK. The CDR3 is 16 amino acids. Losses at the gene ends were 3 bases for V and 1 base for J; bases not matched to a gene: 5. The CDR3 coding sequence is TGTGCCAGCAGCCACCGACTAGCGGAGCGCACAGATACGCAGTATTTT. This sequence encodes CASSHRLAERTDTQYF.

The rearrangement links TRBV29-1 to TRBJ2-7; D possibly corresponds to TRBD1 (6 bases). V dropped 1 base and J dropped 2 bases, with 18 bases sitting between them. CDR1 and CDR2 (germline): SQVTM, ANQGSEA. The CDR3 runs to 16 residues. The CDR3 reads CSVEVTDRTITYEQYF. The CDR3 coding sequence is TGCAGCGTTGAAGTCACGGACAGAACAATTACCTACGAGCAGTACTTC.

The chain is built from TRBV9 and TRBJ2-7; TRBD2 might be the D (6 bases). This CDR3 is built from 16 residues. The germline gives CDR1 SGDLS, CDR2 YYNGEE. Trimming left V 4 bases short and J 0 bases short, with 17 bases between. The CDR3 DNA is TGTGCCAGCAGCCCTAGTAGTTCGGGGGACTCCTACGAGCAGTACTTC. It codes for CASSPSSSGDSYEQYF.

This clone was found once. The chain carries TRBV7-3 and TRBJ2-1; 10 nucleotides align to TRBD2. Trimming at V came to 2 bases and at J to 8 bases, leaving 3 bases not matched to a gene. This CDR3 spans 14 amino acids. CDR1 is SGHTA and CDR2 is FQGTGA in the germline V gene. In nucleotides, the CDR3 is TGTGCCAGCAGCTTACTAGCGGGAGAGGATGAGCAGTTCTTC. It encodes CASSLLAGEDEQFF. The full variable domain, rest sourced from reference TRBV7-3 and TRBJ2-1, is GAGVSQTPSNKVTEKGKYVELRCDPISGHTALYWYRQSLGQGPEFLIYFQGTGAADDSGLPNDRFFAVRPEGSVSTLKIQRTERGDSAVYLCASSLLAGEDEQFFGPGTRLTVL.

This sequence joins TRBV27 and TRBJ1-2, with D tentatively TRBD1 (6 bases). The CDR3 length is 14 residues. Germline V gene sequence: CDR1 MNHEY, CDR2 SMNVEV (reference sequence). V shed 4 bases and J shed 4 bases, with 13 bases lying between them. CDR3 bases: TGTGCCAGCAGTTCCCGGACAGCGCGCTATGGCTACACCTTC. Encoded protein: CASSSRTARYGYTF.

The gene calls are TRBV7-9 and TRBJ2-3; D not resolved. The CDR3 runs to 15 residues. V was shortened by 3 bases and J by 0 bases, with 10 bases between the two germline ends. Germline V gene data show CDR1 as SEHNR and CDR2 as FQNEAQ (reference sequence). CDR3 sequence reads: CASSFDGSSTDTQYF. The CDR3 bases are TGTGCCAGCAGCTTCGACGGCTCTAGCACAGATACGCAGTATTTT.